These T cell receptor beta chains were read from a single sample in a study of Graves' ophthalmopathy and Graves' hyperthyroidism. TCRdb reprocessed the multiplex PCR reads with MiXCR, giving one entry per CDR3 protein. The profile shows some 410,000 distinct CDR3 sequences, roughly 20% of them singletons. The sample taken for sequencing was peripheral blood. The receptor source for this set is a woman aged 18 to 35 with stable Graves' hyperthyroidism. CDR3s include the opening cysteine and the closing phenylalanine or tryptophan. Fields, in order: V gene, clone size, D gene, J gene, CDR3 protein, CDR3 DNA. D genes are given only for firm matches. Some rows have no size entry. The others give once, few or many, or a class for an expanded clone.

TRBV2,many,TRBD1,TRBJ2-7,CASSELTGVKRTGYEQYF,TGTGCCAGCAGTGAGCTGACAGGGGTAAAAAGAACCGGATACGAGCAGTACTTC
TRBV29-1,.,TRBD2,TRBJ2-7,CSVEDRGGYEQYF,TGCAGCGTTGAAGATCGGGGGGGGTACGAGCAGTACTTC
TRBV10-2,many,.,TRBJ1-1,CASSESGLENTEAFF,TGCGCCAGCAGTGAGTCGGGACTCGAGAACACTGAAGCTTTCTTT
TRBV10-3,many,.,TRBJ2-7,CAISQDRLSSYEQYF,TGTGCCATCAGCCAAGACAGGTTGAGCTCCTACGAGCAGTACTTC
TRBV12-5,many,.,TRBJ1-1,CASGLEGVTEAFF,TGTGCTAGTGGTTTGGAGGGAGTCACTGAAGCTTTCTTT
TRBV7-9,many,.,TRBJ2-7,CASSFSGSEVEQYF,TGTGCCAGCAGCTTCTCGGGGAGCGAAGTCGAGCAGTACTTC
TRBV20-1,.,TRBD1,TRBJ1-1,CSARDVRRQGSTEAFF,TGCAGTGCTAGAGATGTTCGGCGACAGGGGTCCACTGAAGCTTTCTTT
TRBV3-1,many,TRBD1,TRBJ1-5,CASSHGTDQPQHF,TGTGCCAGCAGCCATGGGACAGATCAGCCCCAGCATTTT
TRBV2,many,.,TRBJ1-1,CASSEVNPGNTEAFF,TGTGCCAGCAGTGAAGTGAACCCAGGGAACACTGAAGCTTTCTTT
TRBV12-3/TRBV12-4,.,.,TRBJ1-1,CASTPSRRLEAFF,TGTGCCAGCACCCCTAGTCGTCGGCTTGAAGCTTTCTTT
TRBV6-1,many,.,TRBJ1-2,CASRTEPIYGYTF,TGTGCCAGCAGAACGGAGCCGATCTATGGCTACACCTTC
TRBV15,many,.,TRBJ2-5,CATSRGAAASQETQYF,TGTGCCACCAGCAGAGGGGCGGCCGCCTCCCAAGAGACCCAGTACTTC
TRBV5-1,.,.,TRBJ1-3,CASSGQGTASGNTIYF,TGCGCCAGCAGCGGACAAGGGACGGCCTCTGGAAACACCATATATTTT
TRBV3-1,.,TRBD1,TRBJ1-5,CASSPGQVRPQHF,TGTGCCAGCAGCCCCGGACAGGTCCGGCCCCAGCATTTT
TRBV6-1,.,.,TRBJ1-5,CASSEWGRAHQPQHF,TGTGCCAGCAGTGAATGGGGAAGGGCGCATCAGCCCCAGCATTTT
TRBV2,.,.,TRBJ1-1,CASSEVGSEAFF,TGTGCCAGCAGTGAAGTGGGGTCTGAAGCTTTCTTT
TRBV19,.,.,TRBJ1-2,CASSSSGTTFLGYTF,TGTGCCAGTAGTTCCTCCGGGACAACGTTTCTCGGCTACACCTTC
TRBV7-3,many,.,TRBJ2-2,CASSLNSGTGELFF,TGTGCCAGCAGCTTGAACAGTGGTACCGGGGAGCTGTTTTTT
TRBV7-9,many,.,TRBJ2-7,CASSPAGGVEIEQYF,TGTGCCAGCAGCCCCGCGGGTGGGGTGGAAATTGAGCAGTACTTC
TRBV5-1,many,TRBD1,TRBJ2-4,CASSLGQGFENIQYF,TGCGCCAGCTCCCTGGGACAGGGGTTCGAAAACATTCAGTACTTC
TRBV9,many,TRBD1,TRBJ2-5,CASSASGGAETQYF,TGTGCCAGCAGCGCATCAGGGGGCGCGGAGACCCAGTACTTC
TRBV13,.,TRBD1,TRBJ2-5,CASSFQGARIQETQYF,TGTGCCAGCAGCTTCCAGGGGGCGAGGATTCAAGAGACCCAGTACTTC
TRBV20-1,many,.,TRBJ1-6,CSARWTAVSPLHF,TGCAGTGCTAGATGGACGGCCGTTTCACCCCTCCACTTT
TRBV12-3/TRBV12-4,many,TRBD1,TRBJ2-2,CASRRQGANTGELFF,TGTGCCAGCAGACGACAGGGAGCGAACACCGGGGAGCTGTTTTTT
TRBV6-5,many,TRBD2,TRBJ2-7,CASSYSGASGRPHEQYF,TGTGCCAGCAGTTACTCCGGTGCTAGCGGGAGGCCCCACGAGCAGTACTTC